This T cell receptor (beta chain) was documented in a study of blood T cell repertoires in COVID-19 (dated by TCRdb to the early 2020s). Background for the entire study: Samples covering the acute and convalescent phases of COVID-19 were provided by collaborators in the United States, Italy and Spain. The material from the prospective study consisted of cDNA or gDNA derived from T cells, B-cell-depleted T cells, or PBMCs. Where HLA class I and class II types were available, the types were taken from metadata supplied by the sample provider, not from assay-based typing. Samples came from the ongoing ImmuneRACE study (first 160 participants) plus 1,254 subjects from 6 global collaborators. The dataset comprised deeply sampled blood TCRbeta repertoires from subjects exposed to, actively infected with, or recovered from COVID-19. The sample metadata nearly always contained a de-identified subject ID, COVID-19 status, age in years and sex. A freely available public database, intended as a resource for researchers studying the immune response to SARS-CoV-2, is where the repertoires were released. Study-level results and caveats: The amount of clinical and demographic metadata varied by source and participant and was provided uncurated.

Including the terminal cysteine and phenylalanine, the CDR3 comprises 14 residues. Here the CDR3 DNA is all that survives: 42 bases in frame from base 1. Looking up the germline V gene (reference sequence) yields CDR1 SEHNR and CDR2 FQNEAQ. V is pruned by 7 bases and J by 7 bases, leaving 12 bases of the junction without a gene match. Points on this clone: What antigen it recognizes has not been identified. Base qualities are not recorded, but no much larger clone differs from it by a single base.

Enrolling through a virtual design, the prospective study's participants ranged in age from roughly 18 to 90 years and lived across 24 United States geographic areas. In the prospective study, cohorts were assigned on the basis of participant-reported clinical history obtained from a screening survey and a study questionnaire. Recovered participants in ImmuneRACE Cohort 3 were defined by two consecutive negative NP/OP PCR tests, clearance by a healthcare professional, or resolution of symptoms. Mobile phlebotomists in the prospective study collected whole blood, serum and a nasopharyngeal or oropharyngeal swab from every participant. Over a roughly 2-month period, participants in the prospective study had the option of providing additional blood draws and questionnaires. Prospective study blood samples were shipped either frozen or at room temperature before DNA extraction. TCRbeta CDR3 regions were amplified from genomic DNA by means of the immunoSEQ Assay, a bias-controlled multiplex PCR. On the study's bioinformatics: Nucleated cell counts per sample were estimated from amplification of reference gene primers within the assay. Sequence reads were collapsed and filtered to measure the absolute abundance of every unique TCRbeta CDR3 rearrangement. For each sample, productive Simpson clonality was calculated as the square root of Simpson's diversity index across productive rearrangements. TCRdb obtained this table from immuneACCESS and retained in-frame rearrangements with V and J assigned. These tables miss some clones; where compared with another copy, unresolved V genes account for less than half of the shortfall, and the remainder is unexplained. V, J and clone size are those of that table, while D and trimming were read from the DNA. For this sample there are about 200,000 clones; roughly 85% appear just once. Roughly a sixth of the sample rests with the top ten.

Specimen: PBMCs or T cells enriched from blood (not recorded which). The sequence is built from TRBV7-9 and TRBJ1-1, with 7 bases aligning to TRBD1. This receptor was identified in a man aged 40-55 years who had recovered from COVID-19. The CDR3 protein sequence reads: CASTRDRDFGEAFF. The DNA is TGTGCCAGCACCCGAGACAGGGACTTTGGTGAAGCTTTCTTT.